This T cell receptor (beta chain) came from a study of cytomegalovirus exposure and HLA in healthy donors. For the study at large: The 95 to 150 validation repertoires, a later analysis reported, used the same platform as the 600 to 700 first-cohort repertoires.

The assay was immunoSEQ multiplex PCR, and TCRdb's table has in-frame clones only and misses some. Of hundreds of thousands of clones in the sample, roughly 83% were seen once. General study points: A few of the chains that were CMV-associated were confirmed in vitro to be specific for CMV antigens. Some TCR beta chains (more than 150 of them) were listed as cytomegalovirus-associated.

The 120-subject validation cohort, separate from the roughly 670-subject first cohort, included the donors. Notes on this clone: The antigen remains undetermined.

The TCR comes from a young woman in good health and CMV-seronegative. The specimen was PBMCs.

CDR3 sequence (DNA): TGTGCTAGTGGTTTTGGCGGGGAACCCTATGGCTACACCTTC. This gives the protein CASGFGGEPYGYTF. The rearrangement uses TRBV12-5 and TRBJ1-2; D is unclear. CDR1 is LGHNT, CDR2 FRNRAP, per germline. The CDR3 sequence is 14 residues long. V lost 3 bases and J 4 bases, leaving 12 bases between the germline ends.